This T cell receptor beta chain was identified during a study of post-analysis software for immune sequencing data. Deletions cut 4 bases from V and 5 bases from J, with 15 bases between. The CDR3 covers 14 residues. Germline loops: CDR1 SGHTA, CDR2 FQGTGA. Unique molecular identifiers had been added to the TCR beta cDNA libraries. TCRdb reanalysed the PCR reads using MiXCR and keeps one entry per CDR3 protein. The sample lists hundreds of thousands of distinct CDR3 sequences, approximately 45% occurring once. Study results and caveats: Five or six TRBV segments were more frequent in patients than controls; TRBV5-6, TRBV5-1 and TRBV20-1 belonged to this group.

Concerning this clonotype itself: As yet, its antigen is unknown.

This receptor was obtained from a girl aged 10-17 years with multiple sclerosis. The gene calls are TRBV7-3 and TRBJ2-7; D is uncertain. The sample taken for sequencing was blood. CDR3 sequence: CASSSWTGLDEQYF. The CDR3 bases are TGTGCCAGCAGCTCGTGGACCGGGTTGGACGAGCAGTACTTC.